A single T cell receptor (beta chain) is shown here with its context. No antigen is known for it. This sample was included in a study of cytomegalovirus exposure and HLA in healthy donors. Turning to the study itself: About 80 million unique TCR sequences came from HLA-typed donors in an early release.

With 3 bases clipped from V and 12 bases from J, the junction kept 7 bases outside the gene matches. The CDR3 has 13 amino acids. Germline V gives CDR1 MNHEY, CDR2 SMNVEV (reference sequence). Vbeta (60) and Jbeta (13) primers were used in the PCR. Profiling relied on immunoSEQ multiplex PCR, and the TCRdb table lists in-frame clones only, not all of them. The sample's table shows approximately 110,000 clones. Study-wide results and limits: A further, later analysis showed that HLA-associated TCR beta chains (compared with equally common others) were more clonally expanded. Under in vitro conditions, three CMV-associated chains were confirmed as specific for CMV antigens.

Material: PBMCs. V usage is TRBV27 and J usage is TRBJ2-1; TRBD2 matches 8 bases. The TCR was taken from a man in his forties in good health and CMV-seropositive. The CDR3 DNA reads as TGTGCCAGCAGTTTGGGCCTCGGGAGGGTGCAGTTCTTC. Its protein product is CASSLGLGRVQFF.